This T cell receptor beta chain comes out of a study of T cells in Graves' hyperthyroidism and ophthalmopathy. Subjects with ophthalmopathy showed a Clinical Activity Score no lower than 3, a NOSPECS grade no lower than 4, and a duration shorter than 3 months. Patients with uncontrolled infections, other autoimmune diseases, pregnancy or lactation were excluded. Clinical symptoms, serum thyroxine, TRAb, thyroid ultrasound and orbital computed tomography informed diagnoses. Study-wide results and caveats: Among thyroid clonotypes expanded above 0.001, most also appeared in blood.

This clonotype occurred many times. Its cognate antigen is unknown. Amplification of TCR beta CDR3 regions was performed using RNA transcripts as template. A first-round RT-PCR of the TCR CDR3 used the HTBI primer set. TCRdb re-called the multiplex PCR reads with MiXCR, one entry per CDR3 protein. Counted here are 200,000 to 300,000 distinct CDR3 sequences, around 26% occurring once; the ten biggest clones make up roughly 35%. This TCR came from a woman between 35 and 50 years old with Graves' ophthalmopathy. Sequenced sample: blood.

The CDR3 is CATSETGLYEQYF. The DNA for the CDR3 is TGTGCCACCAGCGAGACAGGGCTCTACGAGCAGTACTTC. The chain has TRBV15 and TRBJ2-7; 7 nucleotides align to TRBD1. The CDR3 has 13 amino acids. J gave up 3 bases and V 5 bases, and 4 bases lay outside the gene matches. Germline V lookup: CDR1 LNHNV, CDR2 YYDKDF (reference sequence).